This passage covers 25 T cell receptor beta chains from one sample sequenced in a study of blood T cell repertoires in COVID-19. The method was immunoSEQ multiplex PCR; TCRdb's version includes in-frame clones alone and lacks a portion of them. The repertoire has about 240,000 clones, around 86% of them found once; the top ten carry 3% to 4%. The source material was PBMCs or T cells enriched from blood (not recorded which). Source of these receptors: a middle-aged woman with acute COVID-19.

CDR3 in amino acids: CASRSTDSPLHF. The CDR3 nucleotides read TGTGCCAGCAGGAGTACAGATTCACCCCTCCACTTT. The chain uses TRBV2 and TRBJ1-6; D is undetermined. Trimming cost V 6 bases and J 8 bases, with 8 bases left between them. This CDR3 contains 12 residues. In germline, CDR1 is SNHLY, CDR2 FYNNEI.

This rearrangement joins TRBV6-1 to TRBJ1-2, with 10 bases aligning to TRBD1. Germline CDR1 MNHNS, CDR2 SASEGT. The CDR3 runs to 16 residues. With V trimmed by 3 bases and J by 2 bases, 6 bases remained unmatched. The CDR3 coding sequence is TGTGCCAGCAGTGATATCGACAGGGGGCGAAACTATGGCTACACCTTC. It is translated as CASSDIDRGRNYGYTF.

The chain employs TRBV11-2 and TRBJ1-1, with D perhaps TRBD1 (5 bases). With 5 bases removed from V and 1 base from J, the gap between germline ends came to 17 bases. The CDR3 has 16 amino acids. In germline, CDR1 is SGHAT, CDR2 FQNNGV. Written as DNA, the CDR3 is TGTGCCAGCAGCCTAGCTGGGGGAGGGAGGAACACTGAAGCTTTCTTT. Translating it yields CASSLAGGGRNTEAFF. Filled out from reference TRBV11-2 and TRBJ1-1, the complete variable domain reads EAGVAQSPRYKIIEKRQSVAFWCNPISGHATLYWYQQILGQGPKLLIQFQNNGVVDDSQLPKDRFSAERLKGVDSTLKIQPAKLEDSAVYLCASSLAGGGRNTEAFFGQGTRLTVV.

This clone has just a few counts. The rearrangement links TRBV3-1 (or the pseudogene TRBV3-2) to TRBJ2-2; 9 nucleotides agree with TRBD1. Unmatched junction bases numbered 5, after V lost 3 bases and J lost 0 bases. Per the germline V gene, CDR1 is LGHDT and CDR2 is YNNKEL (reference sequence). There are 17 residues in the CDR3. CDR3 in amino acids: CASSHYRGPANTGELFF. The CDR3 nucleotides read TGTGCCAGCAGCCACTACAGGGGGCCCGCGAACACCGGGGAGCTGTTTTTT.

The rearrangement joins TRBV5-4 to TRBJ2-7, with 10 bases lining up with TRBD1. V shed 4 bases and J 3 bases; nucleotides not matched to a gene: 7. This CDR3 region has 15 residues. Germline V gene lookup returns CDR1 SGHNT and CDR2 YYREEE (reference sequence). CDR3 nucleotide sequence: TGTGCCAGCAGCCCGGGGGGGACAGGGGTCTACGAGCAGTACTTC. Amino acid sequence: CASSPGGTGVYEQYF.

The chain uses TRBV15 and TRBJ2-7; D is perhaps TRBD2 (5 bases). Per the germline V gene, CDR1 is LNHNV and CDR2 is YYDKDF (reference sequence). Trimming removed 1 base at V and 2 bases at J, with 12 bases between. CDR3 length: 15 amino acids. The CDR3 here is CATSRGPGITYEQYF. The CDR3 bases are TGTGCCACCAGCAGAGGGCCGGGGATAACCTACGAGCAGTACTTC.

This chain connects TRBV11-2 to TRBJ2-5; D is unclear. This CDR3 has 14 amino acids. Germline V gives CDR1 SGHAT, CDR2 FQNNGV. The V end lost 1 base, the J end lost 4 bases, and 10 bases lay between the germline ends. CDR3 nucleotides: TGTGCCAGCAGCTTAGGGCACAGCCCAGAGACCCAGTACTTC. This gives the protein CASSLGHSPETQYF.

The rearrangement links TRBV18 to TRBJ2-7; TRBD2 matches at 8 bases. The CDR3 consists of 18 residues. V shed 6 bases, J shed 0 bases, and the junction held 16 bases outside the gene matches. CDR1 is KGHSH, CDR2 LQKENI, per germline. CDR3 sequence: CASSGQASGFAGSYEQYF. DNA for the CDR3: TGTGCCAGCTCCGGGCAGGCTAGCGGGTTTGCGGGCTCCTACGAGCAGTACTTC.

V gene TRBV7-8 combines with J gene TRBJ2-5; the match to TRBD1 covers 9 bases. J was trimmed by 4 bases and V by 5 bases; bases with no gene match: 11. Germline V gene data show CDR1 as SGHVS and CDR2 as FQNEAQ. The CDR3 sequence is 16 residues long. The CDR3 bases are TGTGCCAGCAGCGCACTACAGGGGGCCATAGGAGAGACCCAGTACTTC. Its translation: CASSALQGAIGETQYF.

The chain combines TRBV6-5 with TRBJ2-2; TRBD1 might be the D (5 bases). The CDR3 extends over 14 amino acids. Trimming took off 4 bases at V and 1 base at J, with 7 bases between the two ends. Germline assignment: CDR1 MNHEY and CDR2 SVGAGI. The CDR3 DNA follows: TGTGCCAGCAGTTTCGACAGGAACACCGGGGAGCTGTTTTTT. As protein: CASSFDRNTGELFF.

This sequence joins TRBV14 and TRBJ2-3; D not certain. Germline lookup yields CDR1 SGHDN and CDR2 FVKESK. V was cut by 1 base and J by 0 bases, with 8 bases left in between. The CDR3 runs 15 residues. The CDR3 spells CASSQGLSSTDTQYF. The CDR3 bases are TGTGCCAGCAGCCAAGGACTTTCTAGCACAGATACGCAGTATTTT.

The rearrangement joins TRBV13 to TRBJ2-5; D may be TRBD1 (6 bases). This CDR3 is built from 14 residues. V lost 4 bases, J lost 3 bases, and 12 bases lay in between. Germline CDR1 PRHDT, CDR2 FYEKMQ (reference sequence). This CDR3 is CASSYGTNKETQYF. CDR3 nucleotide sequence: TGTGCCAGCAGCTACGGGACAAACAAAGAGACCCAGTACTTC.

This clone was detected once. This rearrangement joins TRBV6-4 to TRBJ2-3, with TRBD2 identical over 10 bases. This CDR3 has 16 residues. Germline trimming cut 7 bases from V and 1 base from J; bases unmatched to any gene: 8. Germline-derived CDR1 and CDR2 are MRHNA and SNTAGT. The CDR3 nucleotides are TGTGCCAGCACGGCGCTAGCGGGAGTTCGCACAGATACGCAGTATTTT. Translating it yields CASTALAGVRTDTQYF.

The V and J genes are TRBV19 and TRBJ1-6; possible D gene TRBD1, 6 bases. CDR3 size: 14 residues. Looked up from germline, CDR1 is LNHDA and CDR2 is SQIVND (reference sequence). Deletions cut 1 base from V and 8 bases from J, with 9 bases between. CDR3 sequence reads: CASSIAGAHSPLHF. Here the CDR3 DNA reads TGTGCCAGTAGTATAGCAGGGGCACATTCACCCCTCCACTTT.

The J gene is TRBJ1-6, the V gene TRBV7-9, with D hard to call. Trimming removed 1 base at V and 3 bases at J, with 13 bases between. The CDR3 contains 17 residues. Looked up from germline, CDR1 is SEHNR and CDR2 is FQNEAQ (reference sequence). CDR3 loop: CASSLDSGDYYNSPLHF. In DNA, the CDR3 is TGTGCCAGCAGCTTAGATTCGGGAGACTACTATAATTCACCCCTCCACTTT.

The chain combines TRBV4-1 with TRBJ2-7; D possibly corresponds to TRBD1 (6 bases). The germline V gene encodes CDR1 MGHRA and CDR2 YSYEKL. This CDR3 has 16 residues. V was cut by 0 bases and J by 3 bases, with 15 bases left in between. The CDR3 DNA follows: TGCGCCAGCAGCCAAGAGGGCAGGGACAAGTTCTACGAGCAGTACTTC. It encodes CASSQEGRDKFYEQYF.

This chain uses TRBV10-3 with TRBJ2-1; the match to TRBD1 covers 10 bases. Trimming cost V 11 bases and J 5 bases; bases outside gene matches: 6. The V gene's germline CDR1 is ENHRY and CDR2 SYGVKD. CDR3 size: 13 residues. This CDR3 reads CAAGTGANNEQFF. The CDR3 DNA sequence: TGTGCCGCCGGGACAGGGGCCAACAATGAGCAGTTCTTC.

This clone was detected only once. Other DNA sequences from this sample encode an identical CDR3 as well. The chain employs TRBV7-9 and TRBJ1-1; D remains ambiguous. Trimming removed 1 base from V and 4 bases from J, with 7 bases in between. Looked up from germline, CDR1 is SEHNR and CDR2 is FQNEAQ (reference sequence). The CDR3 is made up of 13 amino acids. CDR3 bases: TGTGCCAGCAGCTTAGAGCCAGGCACTGAAGCTTTCTTT. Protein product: CASSLEPGTEAFF.

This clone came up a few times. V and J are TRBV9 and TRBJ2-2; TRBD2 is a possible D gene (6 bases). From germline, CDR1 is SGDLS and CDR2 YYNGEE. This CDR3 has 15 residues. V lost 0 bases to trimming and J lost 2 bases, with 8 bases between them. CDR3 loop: CASSVAGDNTGELFF. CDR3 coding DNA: TGTGCCAGCAGCGTAGCGGGGGATAACACCGGGGAGCTGTTTTTT.

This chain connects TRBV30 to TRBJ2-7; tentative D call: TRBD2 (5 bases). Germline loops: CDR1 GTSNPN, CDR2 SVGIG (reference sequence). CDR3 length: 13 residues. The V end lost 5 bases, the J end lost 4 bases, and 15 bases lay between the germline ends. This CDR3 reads CAWGREGLYEQYF. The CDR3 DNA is TGTGCCTGGGGTCGTGAGGGCCTTTACGAGCAGTACTTC.

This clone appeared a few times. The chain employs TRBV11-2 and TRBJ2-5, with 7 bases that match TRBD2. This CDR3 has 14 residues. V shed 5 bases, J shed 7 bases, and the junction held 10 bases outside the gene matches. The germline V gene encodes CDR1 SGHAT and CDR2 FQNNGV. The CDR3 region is CASSMLGGEATQYF. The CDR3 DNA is TGTGCCAGCAGCATGCTTGGGGGGGAAGCGACCCAGTACTTC.

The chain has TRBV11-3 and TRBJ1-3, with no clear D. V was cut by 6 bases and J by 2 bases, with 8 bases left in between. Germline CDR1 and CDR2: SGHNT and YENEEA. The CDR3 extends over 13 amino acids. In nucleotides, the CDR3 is TGTGCCAGCAGTGGTACTACTGGAAACACCATATATTTT. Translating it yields CASSGTTGNTIYF.

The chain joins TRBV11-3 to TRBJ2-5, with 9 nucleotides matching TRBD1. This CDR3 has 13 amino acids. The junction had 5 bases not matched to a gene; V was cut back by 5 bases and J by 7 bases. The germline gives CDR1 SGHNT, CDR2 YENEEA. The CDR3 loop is CASSRTGEGTQYF. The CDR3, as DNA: TGTGCCAGCAGCCGGACAGGGGAGGGGACCCAGTACTTC.

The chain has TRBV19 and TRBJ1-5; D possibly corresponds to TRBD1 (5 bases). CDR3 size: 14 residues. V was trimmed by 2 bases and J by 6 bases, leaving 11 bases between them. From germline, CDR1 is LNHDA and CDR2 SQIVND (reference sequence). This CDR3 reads CASSIKAGLQPQHF. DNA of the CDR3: TGTGCCAGTAGTATAAAGGCAGGGCTTCAGCCCCAGCATTTT.

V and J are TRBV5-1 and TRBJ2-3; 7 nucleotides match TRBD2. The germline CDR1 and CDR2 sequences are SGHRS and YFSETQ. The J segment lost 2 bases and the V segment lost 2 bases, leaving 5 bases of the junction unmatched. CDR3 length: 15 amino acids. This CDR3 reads CASSFGGSDTDTQYF. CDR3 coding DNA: TGCGCCAGCAGCTTCGGCGGGAGTGACACAGATACGCAGTATTTT.